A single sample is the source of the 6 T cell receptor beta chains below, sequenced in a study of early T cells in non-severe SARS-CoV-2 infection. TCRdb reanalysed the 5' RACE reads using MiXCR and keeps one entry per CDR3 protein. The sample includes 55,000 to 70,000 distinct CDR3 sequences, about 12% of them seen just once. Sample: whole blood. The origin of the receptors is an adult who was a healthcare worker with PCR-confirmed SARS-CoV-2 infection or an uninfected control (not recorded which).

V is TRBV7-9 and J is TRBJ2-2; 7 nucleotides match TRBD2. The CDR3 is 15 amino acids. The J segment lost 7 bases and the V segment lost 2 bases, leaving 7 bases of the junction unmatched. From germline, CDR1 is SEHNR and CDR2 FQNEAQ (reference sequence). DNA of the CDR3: TGTGCCAGCAGCTTACAAGTGACTAGCTACGGGGAGCTGTTTTTT. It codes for CASSLQVTSYGELFF.

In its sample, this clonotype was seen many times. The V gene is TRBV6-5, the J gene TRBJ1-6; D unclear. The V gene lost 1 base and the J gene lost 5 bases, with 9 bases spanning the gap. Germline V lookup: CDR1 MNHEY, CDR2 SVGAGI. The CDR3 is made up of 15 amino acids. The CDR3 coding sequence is TGTGCCAGCAGTTACTTCGGCGGAGATAATTCACCCCTCCACTTT. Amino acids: CASSYFGGDNSPLHF.

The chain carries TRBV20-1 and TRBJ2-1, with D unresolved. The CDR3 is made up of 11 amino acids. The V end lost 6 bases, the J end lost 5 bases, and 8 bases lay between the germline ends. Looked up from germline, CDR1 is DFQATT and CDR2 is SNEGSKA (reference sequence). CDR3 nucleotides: TGCAGTGCCTCCGTTCACAATGAGCAGTTCTTC. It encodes CSASVHNEQFF.

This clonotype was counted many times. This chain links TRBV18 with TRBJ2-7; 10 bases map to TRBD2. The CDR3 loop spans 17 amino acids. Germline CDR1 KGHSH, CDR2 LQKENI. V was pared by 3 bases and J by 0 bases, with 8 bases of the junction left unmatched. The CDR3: CASSPVSGGPGSYEQYF. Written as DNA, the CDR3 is TGTGCCAGCTCACCTGTTAGCGGGGGGCCAGGCTCCTACGAGCAGTACTTC.

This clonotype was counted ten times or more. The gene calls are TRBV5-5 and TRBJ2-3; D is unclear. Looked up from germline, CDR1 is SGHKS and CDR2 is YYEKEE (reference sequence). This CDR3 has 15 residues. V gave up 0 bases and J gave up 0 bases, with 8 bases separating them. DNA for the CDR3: TGTGCCAGCAGCTTGGCCAGGTTTAGCACAGATACGCAGTATTTT. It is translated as CASSLARFSTDTQYF.

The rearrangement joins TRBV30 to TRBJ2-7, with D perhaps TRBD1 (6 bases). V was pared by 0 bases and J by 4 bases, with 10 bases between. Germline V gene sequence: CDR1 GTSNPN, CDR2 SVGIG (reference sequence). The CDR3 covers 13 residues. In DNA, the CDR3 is TGTGCCTGGAGTGTGGGGCAGGGGTACGAGCAGTACTTC. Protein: CAWSVGQGYEQYF.